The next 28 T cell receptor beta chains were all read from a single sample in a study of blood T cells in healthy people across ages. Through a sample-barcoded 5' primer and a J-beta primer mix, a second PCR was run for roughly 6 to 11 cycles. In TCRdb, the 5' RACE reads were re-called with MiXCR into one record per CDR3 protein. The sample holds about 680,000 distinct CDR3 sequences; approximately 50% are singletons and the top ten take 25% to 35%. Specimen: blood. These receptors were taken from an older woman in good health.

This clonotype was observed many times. The CDR3 bases are TGTGCCAGCAGCGGGATCGGCCTCTCCTACGAGCAGTACTTC. Protein product: CASSGIGLSYEQYF. The V and J genes are TRBV7-9 and TRBJ2-7; D is uncertain. The germline V gene encodes CDR1 SEHNR and CDR2 FQNEAQ (reference sequence). V was trimmed by 5 bases and J by 0 bases, leaving 11 bases between them. This CDR3 has 14 residues.

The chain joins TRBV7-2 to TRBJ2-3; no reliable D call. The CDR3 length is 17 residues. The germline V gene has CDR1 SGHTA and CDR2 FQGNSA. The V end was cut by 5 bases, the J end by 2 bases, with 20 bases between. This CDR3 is CASSPPTVTPYTDTQYF. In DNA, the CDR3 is TGTGCCAGCAGCCCACCTACAGTTACGCCTTACACAGATACGCAGTATTTT.

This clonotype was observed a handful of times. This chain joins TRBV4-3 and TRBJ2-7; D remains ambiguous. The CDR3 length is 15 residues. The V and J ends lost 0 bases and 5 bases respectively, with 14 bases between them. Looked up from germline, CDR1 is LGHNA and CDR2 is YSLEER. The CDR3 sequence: CASSQDIIGADEQYF. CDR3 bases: TGCGCCAGCAGCCAAGATATTATTGGAGCTGACGAGCAGTACTTC.

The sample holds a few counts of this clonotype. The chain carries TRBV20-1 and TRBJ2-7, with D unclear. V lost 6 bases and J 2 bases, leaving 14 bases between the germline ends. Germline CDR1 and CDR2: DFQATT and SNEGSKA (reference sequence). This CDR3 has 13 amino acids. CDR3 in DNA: TGCAGTGCCAAGTGGCGGAAGGCCTACGAGCAGTACTTC. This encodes CSAKWRKAYEQYF.

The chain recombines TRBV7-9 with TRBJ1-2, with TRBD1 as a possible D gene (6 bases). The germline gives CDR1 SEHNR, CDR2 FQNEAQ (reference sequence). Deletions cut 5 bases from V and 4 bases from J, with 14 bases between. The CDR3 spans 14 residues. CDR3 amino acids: CASSPRDMSYGYTF. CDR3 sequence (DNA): TGTGCCAGCAGCCCCCGGGACATGTCCTATGGCTACACCTTC.

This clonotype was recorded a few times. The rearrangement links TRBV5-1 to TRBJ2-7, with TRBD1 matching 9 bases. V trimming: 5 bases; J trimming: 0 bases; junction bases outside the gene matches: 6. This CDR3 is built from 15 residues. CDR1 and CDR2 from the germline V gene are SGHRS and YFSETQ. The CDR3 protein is CASRTGGHSSYEQYF. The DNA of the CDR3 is TGCGCCAGCAGGACAGGGGGGCATAGCTCCTACGAGCAGTACTTC.

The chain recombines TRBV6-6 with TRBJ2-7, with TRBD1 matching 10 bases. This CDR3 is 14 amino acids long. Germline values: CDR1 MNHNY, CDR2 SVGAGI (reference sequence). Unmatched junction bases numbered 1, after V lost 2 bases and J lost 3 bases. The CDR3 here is CASSYGTGVYEQYF. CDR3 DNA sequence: TGTGCCAGCAGTTACGGGACAGGGGTCTACGAGCAGTACTTC.

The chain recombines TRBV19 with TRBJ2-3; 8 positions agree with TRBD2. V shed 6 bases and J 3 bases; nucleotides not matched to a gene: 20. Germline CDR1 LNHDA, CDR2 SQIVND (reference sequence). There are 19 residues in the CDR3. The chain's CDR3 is CASSLSGTVPRVGTDTQYF. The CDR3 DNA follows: TGTGCCAGTAGCCTTAGCGGGACGGTTCCCAGGGTTGGTACAGATACGCAGTATTTT.

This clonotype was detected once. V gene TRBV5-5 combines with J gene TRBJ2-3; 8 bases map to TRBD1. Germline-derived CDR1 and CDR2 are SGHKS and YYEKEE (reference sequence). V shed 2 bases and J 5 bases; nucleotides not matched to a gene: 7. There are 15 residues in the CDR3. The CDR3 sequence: CASSLQGVSGDTQYF. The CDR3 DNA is TGTGCCAGCAGCTTACAGGGGGTGAGTGGAGATACGCAGTATTTT.

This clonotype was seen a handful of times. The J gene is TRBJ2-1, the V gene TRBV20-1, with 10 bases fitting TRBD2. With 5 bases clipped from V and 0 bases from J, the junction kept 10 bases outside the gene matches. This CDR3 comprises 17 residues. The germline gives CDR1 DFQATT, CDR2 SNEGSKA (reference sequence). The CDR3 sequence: CSALRLKREGSYNEQFF. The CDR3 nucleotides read TGCAGTGCTTTAAGACTCAAGCGGGAGGGCTCCTACAATGAGCAGTTCTTC.

CDR3 bases: TGTGCCAGCAGCGGATACAGGGGACGCACAGATACGCAGTATTTT. It is translated as CASSGYRGRTDTQYF. The chain carries TRBV7-3 and TRBJ2-3, with TRBD1 matching 7 bases. The trim removed 5 bases at V and 1 base at J, leaving 6 bases unmatched. From germline, CDR1 is SGHTA and CDR2 FQGTGA. CDR3 length: 15 amino acids.

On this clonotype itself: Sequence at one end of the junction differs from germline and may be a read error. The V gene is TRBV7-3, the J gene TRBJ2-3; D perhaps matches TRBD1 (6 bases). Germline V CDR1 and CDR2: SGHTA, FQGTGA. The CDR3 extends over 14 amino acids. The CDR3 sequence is CASSLGRDTGTQYF. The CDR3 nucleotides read TGTGCCAGCAGCTTAGGCAGGGACACAGGTACGCAGTATTTT.

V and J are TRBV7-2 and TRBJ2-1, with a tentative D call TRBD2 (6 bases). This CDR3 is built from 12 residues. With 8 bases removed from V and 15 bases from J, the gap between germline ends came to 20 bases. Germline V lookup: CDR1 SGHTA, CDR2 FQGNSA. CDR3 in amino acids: CASSIAAPPLFF. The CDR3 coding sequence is TGTGCCAGCTCCATAGCGGCCCCACCGCTGTTCTTC.

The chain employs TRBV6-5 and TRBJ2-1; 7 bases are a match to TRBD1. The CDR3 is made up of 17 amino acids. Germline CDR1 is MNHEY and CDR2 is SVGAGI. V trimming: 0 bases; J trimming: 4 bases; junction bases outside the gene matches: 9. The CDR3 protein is CASSYSRVDRDYNEQFF. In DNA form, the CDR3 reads TGTGCCAGCAGTTACTCGAGGGTCGACAGGGATTACAATGAGCAGTTCTTC.

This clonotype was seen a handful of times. The CDR3 DNA reads TGTGCCAGCAGTGAGGACAGGGCCGCCGAGCAGTACTTC. Amino acid sequence: CASSEDRAAEQYF. V and J are TRBV2 and TRBJ2-5, with 8 bases identical to TRBD1. The tail of the sequence fits TRBJ2-7 better, so the J call may be wrong. The CDR3 runs to 13 residues. Germline loops: CDR1 SNHLY, CDR2 FYNNEI.

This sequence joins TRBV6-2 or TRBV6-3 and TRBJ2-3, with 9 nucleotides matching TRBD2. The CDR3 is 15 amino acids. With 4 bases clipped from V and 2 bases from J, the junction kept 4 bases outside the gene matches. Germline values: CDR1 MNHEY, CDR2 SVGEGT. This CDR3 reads CASSLAGDFTDTQYF. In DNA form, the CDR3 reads TGTGCCAGCAGTTTAGCGGGAGATTTCACAGATACGCAGTATTTT.

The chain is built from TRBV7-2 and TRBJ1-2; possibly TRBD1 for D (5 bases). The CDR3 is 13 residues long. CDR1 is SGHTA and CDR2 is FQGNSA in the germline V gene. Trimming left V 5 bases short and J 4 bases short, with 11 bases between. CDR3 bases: TGTGCCAGCAGCATCGGACAAGTCTATGGCTACACCTTC. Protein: CASSIGQVYGYTF.

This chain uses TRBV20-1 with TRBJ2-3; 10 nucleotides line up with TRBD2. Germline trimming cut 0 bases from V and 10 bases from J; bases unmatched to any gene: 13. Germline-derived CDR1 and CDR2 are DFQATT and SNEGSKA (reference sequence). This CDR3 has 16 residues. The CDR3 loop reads CSAREPSGRAGRAQYF. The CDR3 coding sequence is TGCAGTGCTAGAGAACCCAGCGGGAGGGCCGGTCGAGCGCAGTATTTT.

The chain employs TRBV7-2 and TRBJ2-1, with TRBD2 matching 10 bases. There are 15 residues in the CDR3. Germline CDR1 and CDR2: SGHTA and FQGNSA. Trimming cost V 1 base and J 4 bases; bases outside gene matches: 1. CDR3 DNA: TGTGCCAGCAGCTTAGAGGGACTAGCGTACAATGAGCAGTTCTTC. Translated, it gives CASSLEGLAYNEQFF. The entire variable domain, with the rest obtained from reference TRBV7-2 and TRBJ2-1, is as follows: GAGVSQSPSNKVTEKGKDVELRCDPISGHTALYWYRQSLGQGLEFLIYFQGNSAPDKSGLPSDRFSAERTGGSVSTLTIQRTQQEDSAVYLCASSLEGLAYNEQFFGPGTRLTVL.

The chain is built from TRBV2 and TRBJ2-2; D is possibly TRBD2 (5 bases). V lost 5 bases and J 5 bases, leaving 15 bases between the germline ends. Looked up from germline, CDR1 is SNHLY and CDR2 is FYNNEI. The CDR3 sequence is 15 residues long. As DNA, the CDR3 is TGTGCCAGCAGTCAAGACTGGACTGGGACCGGGGAGCTGTTTTTT. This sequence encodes CASSQDWTGTGELFF.

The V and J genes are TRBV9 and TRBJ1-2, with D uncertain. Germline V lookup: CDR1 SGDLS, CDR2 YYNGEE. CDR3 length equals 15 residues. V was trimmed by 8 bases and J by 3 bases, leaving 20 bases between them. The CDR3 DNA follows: TGTGCCAGTAGGGCAGGTCTATCCCCTTACTATGGCTACACCTTC. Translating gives CASRAGLSPYYGYTF.

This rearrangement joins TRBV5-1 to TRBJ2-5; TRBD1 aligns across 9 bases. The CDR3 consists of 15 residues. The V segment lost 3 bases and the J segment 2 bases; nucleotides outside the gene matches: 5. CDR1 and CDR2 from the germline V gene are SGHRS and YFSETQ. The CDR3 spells CASSSGQGQQETQYF. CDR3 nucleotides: TGCGCCAGCAGCTCTGGACAGGGGCAACAAGAGACCCAGTACTTC.

The CDR3 nucleotides are TGCGCCAGCAGCCGGGGTGGGAGCGAGGACTACGAGCAGTACTTC. Amino acid sequence: CASSRGGSEDYEQYF. The V and J genes are TRBV4-3 and TRBJ2-7, with a tentative D call TRBD2 (5 bases). CDR1 is LGHNA, CDR2 YSLEER, per germline. V was shortened by 4 bases and J by 3 bases, with 16 bases between the two germline ends. This CDR3 has 15 residues.

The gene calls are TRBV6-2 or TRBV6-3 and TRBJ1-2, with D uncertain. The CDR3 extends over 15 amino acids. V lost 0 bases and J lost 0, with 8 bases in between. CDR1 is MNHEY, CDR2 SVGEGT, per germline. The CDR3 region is CASSYSVGANYGYTF. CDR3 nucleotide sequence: TGTGCCAGCAGTTACTCGGTGGGAGCTAACTATGGCTACACCTTC.

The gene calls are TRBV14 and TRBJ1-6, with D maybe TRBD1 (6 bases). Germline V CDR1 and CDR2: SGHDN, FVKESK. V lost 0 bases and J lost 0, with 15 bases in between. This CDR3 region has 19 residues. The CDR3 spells CASSQDRNRASSYNSPLHF. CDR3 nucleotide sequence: TGTGCCAGCAGCCAAGATCGAAACAGGGCGAGCTCCTATAATTCACCCCTCCACTTT.

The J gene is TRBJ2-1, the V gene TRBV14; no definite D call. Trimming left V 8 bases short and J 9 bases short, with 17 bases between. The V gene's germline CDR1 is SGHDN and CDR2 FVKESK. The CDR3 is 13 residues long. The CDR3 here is CASAPRIVGEQFF. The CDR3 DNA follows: TGTGCCAGCGCGCCCCGGATCGTGGGTGAGCAGTTCTTC. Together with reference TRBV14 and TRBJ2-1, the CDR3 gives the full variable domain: EAGVTQFPSHSVIEKGQTVTLRCDPISGHDNLYWYRRVMGKEIKFLLHFVKESKQDESGMPNNRFLAERTGGTYSTLKVQPAELEDSGVYFCASAPRIVGEQFFGPGTRLTVL.

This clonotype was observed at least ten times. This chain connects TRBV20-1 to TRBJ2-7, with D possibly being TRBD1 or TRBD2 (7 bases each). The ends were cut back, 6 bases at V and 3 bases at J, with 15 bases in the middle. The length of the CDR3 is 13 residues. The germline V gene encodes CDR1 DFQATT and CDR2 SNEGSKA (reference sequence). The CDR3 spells CSALDRDYYEQYF. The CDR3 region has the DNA TGCAGTGCCCTAGACAGGGACTACTACGAGCAGTACTTC.

CDR3 DNA: TGCGCCAGCAGCTTGGAGGTCAGCGTGACGAAGGGAGCCAAAAACATTCAGTACTTC. Translating it yields CASSLEVSVTKGAKNIQYF. The J gene is TRBJ2-4, the V gene TRBV5-1; no definite D call. With 0 bases removed from V and 0 bases from J, the gap between germline ends came to 19 bases. The germline V gene encodes CDR1 SGHRS and CDR2 YFSETQ. CDR3 length equals 19 residues.